This T cell receptor (beta chain) derives from a study of T cell responses to AZD1222 COVID-19 vaccine. Whole-study findings and limits: Seropositive status at baseline applied to only five to seven AZD1222 recipients.

A word on this clone: Its target is not known.

Produced via immunoSEQ multiplex PCR; TCRdb's table is partial and in-frame only. The table shows roughly 160,000 clones, with around nine tenths occurring only once. Trimming removed 2 bases from V and 7 bases from J; junction bases left unmatched: 4. The germline V gene encodes CDR1 MNHEY and CDR2 SMNVEV (reference sequence). The CDR3 is made up of 15 amino acids. V and J are TRBV27 and TRBJ1-6; 8 positions match TRBD1. The sequences come from peripheral blood, collected on day 0 of AZD1222 vaccination. The receptor's source is an adult in good health. The CDR3 coding sequence is TGTGCCAGCAGTTTACGACAGGGGAGCAATTCACCCCTCCACTTT. Translation: CASSLRQGSNSPLHF.